The next 19 T cell receptor beta chains were all read from a single sample in a study of cytomegalovirus exposure and HLA in healthy donors. With 60 Vbeta and 13 Jbeta primers, the PCR was carried out. Sequenced by immunoSEQ multiplex PCR; TCRdb stores in-frame clones only, minus some. The table records about 100,000 clones, over 75% of them present only once. Sequenced material: PBMCs. The receptors here all came from a man aged 25 to 45 in good health and CMV-seronegative.

This clone has a single count. V gene TRBV14 combines with J gene TRBJ2-5; possibly TRBD1 for D (9 bases). The germline gives CDR1 SGHDN, CDR2 FVKESK. The CDR3 consists of 16 residues. The ends were cut back, 5 bases at V and 4 bases at J, with 20 bases in the middle. CDR3 DNA: TGTGCCAGCAGCTCCCGGACAGGGGCGGGAGGAGAGACCCAGTACTTC. Translating it yields CASSSRTGAGGETQYF.

The V and J genes are TRBV7-6 and TRBJ2-7; possible D gene TRBD2, 6 bases. Germline assignment: CDR1 SGHVS and CDR2 FNYEAQ. V was pared by 1 base and J by 0 bases, with 13 bases between. This CDR3 is 16 amino acids long. The CDR3: CASSLEGGVSSYEQYF. The CDR3 nucleotides are TGTGCCAGCAGCTTAGAGGGCGGGGTGAGCTCCTACGAGCAGTACTTC.

The chain recombines TRBV13 with TRBJ1-1, with D unresolved. The V end lost 8 bases, the J end lost 8 bases, and 12 bases lay between the germline ends. CDR1 and CDR2 (germline): PRHDT, FYEKMQ (reference sequence). The CDR3 is 11 amino acids. The CDR3 spells CASSRRVEAFF. The CDR3 DNA is TGTGCCAGCTCCCGGAGGGTAGAAGCTTTCTTT.

Only one count was recorded for this clone. The CDR3 nucleotides read TGTGCCAGCAGTCTGCCGGGACAGGGGGCGAAACTGTTTTTT. This sequence encodes CASSLPGQGAKLFF. V gene TRBV27 combines with J gene TRBJ1-4, with 12 nucleotides matching TRBD1. V lost 5 bases and J lost 11; bases outside the gene matches: 6. The CDR3 sequence is 14 residues long. From germline, CDR1 is MNHEY and CDR2 SMNVEV (reference sequence).

The chain joins TRBV27 to TRBJ2-5, with 8 bases matching TRBD1. Germline V gives CDR1 MNHEY, CDR2 SMNVEV (reference sequence). V gave up 7 bases and J gave up 5 bases; unmatched junction bases: 9. The CDR3 runs to 14 residues. CDR3 sequence: CASNGQGRGETQYF. The CDR3 DNA follows: TGTGCCAGCAACGGACAGGGTCGAGGCGAGACCCAGTACTTC.

The chain employs TRBV11-2 and TRBJ2-5; 14 positions match TRBD2. The J segment lost 5 bases and the V segment lost 5 bases, leaving 4 bases of the junction unmatched. Germline V gives CDR1 SGHAT, CDR2 FQNNGV. The CDR3 has 15 residues. The CDR3, as DNA: TGTGCCAGCAGCCGGGGACTAGCGGGAGTGGAGACCCAGTACTTC. Encoded protein: CASSRGLAGVETQYF.

The chain carries TRBV5-1 and TRBJ2-5; a possible D gene is TRBD2 (5 bases). The germline V and J ends were trimmed by 2 bases and 2 bases, with 7 bases remaining between them. The germline V gene encodes CDR1 SGHRS and CDR2 YFSETQ. This CDR3 is built from 13 residues. CDR3 coding DNA: TGCGCCAGCAGCTTAGCGGCTCAAGAGACCCAGTACTTC. As protein: CASSLAAQETQYF.

The V gene is TRBV29-1, the J gene TRBJ1-1, with TRBD1 as a possible D gene (6 bases). This CDR3 has 11 amino acids. V dropped 7 bases and J dropped 7 bases, with 13 bases sitting between them. The germline gives CDR1 SQVTM, CDR2 ANQGSEA. CDR3: CSATDRNEAFF. The DNA of the CDR3 is TGCAGCGCAACAGACAGGAATGAAGCTTTCTTT. The whole variable domain, remainder taken from reference TRBV29-1 and TRBJ1-1, is SAVISQKPSRDICQRGTSLTIQCQVDSQVTMMFWYRQQPGQSLTLIATANQGSEATYESGFVIDKFPISRPNLTFSTLTVSNMSPEDSSIYLCSATDRNEAFFGQGTRLTVV.

J is TRBJ1-6 and V is TRBV5-1; D is undetermined. The CDR3 has 17 residues. V lost 0 bases, J lost 1 base, and 11 bases lay in between. Per the germline V gene, CDR1 is SGHRS and CDR2 is YFSETQ. CDR3 sequence: CASSLAYGDSYNSPLHF. The CDR3 DNA sequence: TGCGCCAGCAGCTTGGCCTACGGGGATTCCTATAATTCACCCCTCCACTTT.

This sequence joins TRBV5-1 and TRBJ1-1; 9 positions agree with TRBD1. Germline CDR1 and CDR2: SGHRS and YFSETQ. This CDR3 spans 14 amino acids. Trimming cost V 3 bases and J 3 bases; bases outside gene matches: 3. The CDR3 here is CASSSGQGDTEAFF. CDR3 DNA sequence: TGCGCCAGCAGCTCGGGACAGGGCGACACTGAAGCTTTCTTT.

This chain joins TRBV19 and TRBJ1-1; no firm D call. The length of the CDR3 is 13 residues. V lost 7 bases to trimming and J lost 1 base, with 10 bases between them. The germline gives CDR1 LNHDA, CDR2 SQIVND (reference sequence). The CDR3 region is CASTLSRNTEAFF. The CDR3 coding sequence is TGTGCCAGTACCCTCTCTAGGAACACTGAAGCTTTCTTT.

The DNA of the CDR3 is TGTGCCAGCGGCTCTTATACTGAAGCTTTCTTT. As protein: CASGSYTEAFF. The chain carries TRBV25-1 and TRBJ1-1; no clear D gene. Trimming removed 8 bases from V and 5 bases from J, with 9 bases in between. The CDR3 totals 11 residues. The germline CDR1 and CDR2 sequences are MGHDK and SYGVNS. Full variable domain (missing parts from reference TRBV25-1 and TRBJ1-1): EADIYQTPRYLVIGTGKKITLECSQTMGHDKMYWYQQDPGMELHLIHYSYGVNSTEKGDLSSESTVSRIRTEHFPLTLESARPSHTSQYLCASGSYTEAFFGQGTRLTVV.

The chain couples TRBV15 to TRBJ2-7, with D perhaps matching TRBD2 (5 bases). CDR1 is LNHNV, CDR2 YYDKDF, per germline (reference sequence). V lost 0 bases to trimming and J lost 2 bases, with 11 bases between them. This CDR3 spans 15 amino acids. DNA for the CDR3: TGTGCCACCAGCAGAGACGGCTCCGGGGCCTACGAGCAGTACTTC. Residues: CATSRDGSGAYEQYF. The complete variable domain, with remaining parts taken from reference TRBV15 and TRBJ2-7, reads DAMVIQNPRYQVTQFGKPVTLSCSQTLNHNVMYWYQQKSSQAPKLLFHYYDKDFNNEADTPDNFQSRRPNTSFCFLDIRSPGLGDTAMYLCATSRDGSGAYEQYFGPGTRLTVT.

The gene calls are TRBV15 and TRBJ2-1; D is perhaps TRBD1 (5 bases). V shed 2 bases and J shed 8 bases, with 13 bases lying between them. Germline V gene lookup returns CDR1 LNHNV and CDR2 YYDKDF (reference sequence). This CDR3 contains 14 residues. CDR3: CATSRPQGWDEQFF. CDR3 bases: TGTGCCACCAGCAGACCCCAGGGATGGGATGAGCAGTTCTTC.

This chain connects TRBV2 to TRBJ2-7; TRBD1 is a possible D gene (6 bases). Germline V gene sequence: CDR1 SNHLY, CDR2 FYNNEI. There are 14 residues in the CDR3. Trimming shortened V by 9 bases and J by 0 bases, and 15 bases separated the two germline ends. This chain's CDR3 is CASPPGHSSYEQYF. The CDR3 nucleotides are TGTGCCAGTCCTCCGGGACATTCCTCCTACGAGCAGTACTTC.

V is TRBV7-8 and J is TRBJ1-1; TRBD1 agrees at 10 bases. V shed 2 bases, J shed 5 bases, and the junction held 5 bases outside the gene matches. Germline-derived CDR1 and CDR2 are SGHVS and FQNEAQ. This CDR3 is 15 amino acids long. The CDR3 nucleotides read TGTGCCAGCAGCTTAAGACAGGGGGCGCATACTGAAGCTTTCTTT. Its translation: CASSLRQGAHTEAFF.

This clone has only a few counts. The chain carries TRBV5-5 and TRBJ2-2, with D possibly matching TRBD1 (6 bases). Germline V gives CDR1 SGHKS, CDR2 YYEKEE (reference sequence). V was trimmed by 4 bases and J by 4 bases, leaving 17 bases between them. This CDR3 is built from 16 residues. The CDR3 DNA reads as TGTGCCAGCAGCCCCCTTAGGACAGTGAGCACCGGGGAGCTGTTTTTT. It translates to CASSPLRTVSTGELFF. Looking up the rest from reference TRBV5-5 and TRBJ2-2 gives the full variable domain: DAGVTQSPTHLIKTRGQQVTLRCSPISGHKSVSWYQQVLGQGPQFIFQYYEKEERGRGNFPDRFSARQFPNYSSELNVNALLLGDSALYLCASSPLRTVSTGELFFGEGSRLTVL.

V and J are TRBV10-2 and TRBJ1-1; the D gene is possibly TRBD1 (6 bases). Trimming left V 6 bases short and J 1 base short, with 15 bases between. CDR1 WSHSY and CDR2 SAAADI come from the germline V gene. The CDR3 is made up of 15 amino acids. CDR3 region: CASRVSGHSNTEAFF. CDR3 DNA sequence: TGCGCCAGCAGAGTTTCGGGACACTCGAACACTGAAGCTTTCTTT.

The chain links TRBV14 to TRBJ1-1; D is possibly TRBD1 (6 bases). Trimming took 4 bases from V and 3 from J, leaving 24 bases between them. CDR3 size: 18 residues. In germline, CDR1 is SGHDN, CDR2 FVKESK. The chain's CDR3 is CASSPSVGRGYLDTEAFF. The CDR3 coding sequence is TGTGCCAGCAGCCCTAGTGTGGGCAGGGGATATTTGGACACTGAAGCTTTCTTT.